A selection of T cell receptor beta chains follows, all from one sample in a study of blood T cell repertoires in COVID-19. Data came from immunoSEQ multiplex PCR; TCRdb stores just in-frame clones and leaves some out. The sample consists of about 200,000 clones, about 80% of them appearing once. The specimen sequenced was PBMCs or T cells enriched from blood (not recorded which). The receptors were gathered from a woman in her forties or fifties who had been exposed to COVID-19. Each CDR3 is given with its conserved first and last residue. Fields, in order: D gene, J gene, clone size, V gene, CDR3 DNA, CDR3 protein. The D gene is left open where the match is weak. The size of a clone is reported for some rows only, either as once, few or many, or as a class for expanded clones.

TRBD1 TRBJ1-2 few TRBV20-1 TGCAGGCCGGACAGGGGGGATGGCTACACCTTC CRPDRGDGYTF
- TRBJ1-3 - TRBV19 TGTGCCAGTAGGAGGGAAGGTGCTGGAAACACCATATATTTT CASRREGAGNTIYF
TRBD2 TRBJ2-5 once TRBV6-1 TGTGCCAGCAGTGAAGGAGGGAGGCGGGGGGTTTACTTC CASSEGGRRGVYF
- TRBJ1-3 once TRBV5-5 TGTGCCAGCAGCACAGAATTAGGGGTCTCTGGAAACACCATATATTTT CASSTELGVSGNTIYF
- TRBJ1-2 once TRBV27 TGTGCCAGCAGTTTCTGGGGAGGGTCTGAGGGCTACACCTTC CASSFWGGSEGYTF
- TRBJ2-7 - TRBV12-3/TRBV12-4 TGTGCCAGCAGGGGGGCAGAGGCCGAGCAGTACTTC CASRGAEAEQYF
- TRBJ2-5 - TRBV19 TGTGCCAGTAGCGCAGGGTTGTTCCAAGAGACCCAGTACTTC CASSAGLFQETQYF
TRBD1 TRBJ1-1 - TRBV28 TGTGCCAGCAGTCCCCACTCGACAGGGAGATTTTCTGAAGCTTTCTTT CASSPHSTGRFSEAFF
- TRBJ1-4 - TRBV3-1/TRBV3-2 TGTGCCAGCAGCCCCTCCGCGGAAAAACTGTTTTTT CASSPSAEKLFF
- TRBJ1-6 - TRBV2 TGTGCCAGCAGGGTCGGGGTTTCTTCACCCCTCCACTTT CASRVGVSSPLHF
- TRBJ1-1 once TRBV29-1 TGCAGCGTTTCAGGGGTTTTAAGGAGTGAAGCTTTCTTT CSVSGVLRSEAFF
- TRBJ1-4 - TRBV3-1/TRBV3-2 TGTGCCAGCAGCCACCGGGGTTATAATGAAAAACTGTTTTTT CASSHRGYNEKLFF
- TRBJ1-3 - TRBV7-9 TGTGCCAGCAGCTCTTTAATCTCTGGAAACACCATATATTTT CASSSLISGNTIYF
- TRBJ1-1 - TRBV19 TGTGCCAGTAGTATAAGGGAAAGGGGCACGGCTGAAGCTTTCTTT CASSIRERGTAEAFF
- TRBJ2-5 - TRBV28 TGTGCCAGCAGTTTACAGGGGTTGGAGACCCAGTACTTC CASSLQGLETQYF
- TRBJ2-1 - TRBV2 TGTGCCAGCAGCAACACTTTGTGGAGCGGAATCTTC CASSNTLWSGIF
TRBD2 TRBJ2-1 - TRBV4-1 TGCGCCAGCAGCCGCCACTCGGGGGGCTCCTACAATGAGCAGTTCTTC CASSRHSGGSYNEQFF
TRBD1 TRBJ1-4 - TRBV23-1 TGCGCCAGCGGCTCCGGGACAGGGGGTGAAAAACTGTTTTTT CASGSGTGGEKLFF
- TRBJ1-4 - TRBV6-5 TGTGCCAGCAGTCGCACTTTTAATGAAAAACTGTTTTTT CASSRTFNEKLFF
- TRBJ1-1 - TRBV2 TGTGCCAGCAGTGAAGCCCCCCAGCGCACTGAAGCTTTCTTT CASSEAPQRTEAFF
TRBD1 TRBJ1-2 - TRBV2 TGTGCCAGCAGGCCACAGGGGGACTACACCTTC CASRPQGDYTF
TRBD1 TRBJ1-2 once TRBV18 TGTGCCAGCTCACTCAATTCCGGGACAGAGGGTGGCTACACCTTC CASSLNSGTEGGYTF
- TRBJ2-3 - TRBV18 TGTGCCAGCTCACCACCGACAGTCACAGATACGCAGTATTTT CASSPPTVTDTQYF
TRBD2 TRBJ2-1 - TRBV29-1 TGCAGCGTTGTGCGGGGGTCTCGGAATGAGCAGTTCTTC CSVVRGSRNEQFF
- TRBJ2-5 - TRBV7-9 TGTGCCAGCAGCCCCTCTGGCGGGGTGACCTTCCGCCGGGAGACCCAGTACTTC CASSPSGGVTFRRETQYF
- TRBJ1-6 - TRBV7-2 TGTGCCAGCAGCCAGAAGGAGGGTAGGATTTCACCCCTCCACTTT CASSQKEGRISPLHF
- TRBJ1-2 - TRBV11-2 TGTGCCAGCAACCTCGAAAGGGGCAACGGCTACACCTTC CASNLERGNGYTF
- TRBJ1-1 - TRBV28 TGTGCCAGCCGGGAATACTCCCGGGTCTCGGCCCAGGGGACTGAAGCTTTCTTT CASREYSRVSAQGTEAFF
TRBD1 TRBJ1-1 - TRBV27 TGTGCCAGCAGTTTCTCACCCGGGGACAGGCGGAACACTGAAGCTTTCTTT CASSFSPGDRRNTEAFF